This is a list of T cell receptor beta chains from one sample in a study of blood T cell repertoires in COVID-19. TCRdb's copy holds only in-frame clones and misses some; the assay was immunoSEQ multiplex PCR. In the table there are about 380,000 clones, 85% to 90% of which are singletons. Source material: PBMCs or T cells enriched from blood (not recorded which). These receptors were obtained from a woman under 30 who had recovered from COVID-19. The CDR3 runs from the conserved cysteine through the conserved F or W. A D gene is named only where the DNA matches it firmly. Size values are once, few and many counts, or a class for expanded clones, and some rows have none.

few,TRBJ1-3,.,TRBV7-9,TGTGCCAGCAGCTCTTGGACAGCGGGAAACACCATATATTTT,CASSSWTAGNTIYF
.,TRBJ1-5,.,TRBV6-5,TGTGCCAGCAGTTACAGGGGAGGCGGGCAGCCCCAGCATTTT,CASSYRGGGQPQHF
.,TRBJ1-3,TRBD1,TRBV2,TGTGCCAGCAGCAGGGACAGGGCTAACTCTGGAAACACCATATATTTT,CASSRDRANSGNTIYF
.,TRBJ2-7,TRBD1,TRBV4-1,TGCGCCAGCAGCCAAGGGCCGGGGACAGGGCCCTACGAGCAGTACTTC,CASSQGPGTGPYEQYF
.,TRBJ1-2,TRBD1,TRBV3-1/TRBV3-2,TGTGCCAGCAGCCAAGGTCTCGGGCAGGGGGGCGGCTACACCTTC,CASSQGLGQGGGYTF
.,TRBJ2-5,TRBD2,TRBV10-3,TGTGCCATCAGCGTGACTAGCGGGGGGTTACAAGAGACCCAGTACTTC,CAISVTSGGLQETQYF
.,TRBJ1-2,.,TRBV24-1,TGTGCCACCAGAGGGGGGGATGGCTACACCTTC,CATRGGDGYTF
.,TRBJ2-1,TRBD2,TRBV5-4,TGTGCCAGCAGCACTAGCGGGGGGGCCTCGGGAGAGCAGTTCTTC,CASSTSGGASGEQFF
.,TRBJ1-6,.,TRBV3-1/TRBV3-2,TGTGCCAGCAGCCAAGGGGGGGAGCGCCACTTT,CASSQGGERHF
.,TRBJ1-1,TRBD1,TRBV18,TGTGCCAGCTCGGATCGGGACAGGGGGTTAATGAACACTGAAGCTTTCTTT,CASSDRDRGLMNTEAFF
.,TRBJ1-3,TRBD1,TRBV3-1/TRBV3-2,TGTGCCAGCAGCCAACTACAGGGGGCCCGCTCTGGAAACACCATATATTTT,CASSQLQGARSGNTIYF
.,TRBJ1-5,.,TRBV6-6,TGTGCCAGCAGTTACTCGAGCAGGGAAAGCAATCAGCCCCAGCATTTT,CASSYSSRESNQPQHF
.,TRBJ1-2,.,TRBV2,TGTGCCAGCAGGACTACAACTAACTATGGCTACACCTTC,CASRTTTNYGYTF
.,TRBJ2-7,TRBD1,TRBV9,TGTGCCAGCAGCGATAACGCCCGGACAGGGAGCATCCACGAGCAGTACTTC,CASSDNARTGSIHEQYF
few,TRBJ1-2,.,TRBV30,TGTGCCTGGAGTGTACGATGGAGGACGGAACCCTCCGACTATGGCTACACCTTC,CAWSVRWRTEPSDYGYTF
few,TRBJ1-2,.,TRBV29-1,TGCAGCGTTGACACGACAGAACCCCTTGGCTACACCTTC,CSVDTTEPLGYTF
.,TRBJ1-2,.,TRBV6-2/TRBV6-3,TGTGCCAGCAGCCGACTCTATGGCTACACCTTC,CASSRLYGYTF
.,TRBJ1-1,.,TRBV6-5,TGTGCCAGCAAGACAGGCCGTGAAGCTTTCTTT,CASKTGREAFF
.,TRBJ2-1,TRBD2,TRBV7-6,TGTGCCAGCAGCTTAAGTATGCCGGGGGGGCTCAATGAGCAGTTCTTC,CASSLSMPGGLNEQFF
.,TRBJ2-2,TRBD2,TRBV6-5,TGTGCCAGCAGTTCGACGGGGGGGCCTATGTCCGGGGAGCTGTTTTTT,CASSSTGGPMSGELFF
.,TRBJ1-5,.,TRBV28,TGTGCCAGCAGCCCCCTAGCTCCCGAACCCCAGCATTTT,CASSPLAPEPQHF
once,TRBJ2-5,TRBD2,TRBV7-9,TGTGCCAGCAGCTTATACAGCGGGGCAGAGACCCAGTACTTC,CASSLYSGAETQYF
.,TRBJ1-1,.,TRBV5-6,TGTGCCAGCAGCTCTTTTCTCACTGAAGCTTTCTTT,CASSSFLTEAFF
.,TRBJ1-6,TRBD1,TRBV7-9,TGTGCCAGCAGCCCAAGACCCGCAGGGGGTTCACCCCTCCACTTT,CASSPRPAGGSPLHF
.,TRBJ2-1,.,TRBV27,TGTGCCAGCAGTTTATCCGGGACCTACAATGAGCAGTTCTTC,CASSLSGTYNEQFF
.,TRBJ1-2,.,TRBV21-1,TGCGGAAGTTCCCTAGCTAACTATGGCTACACCTTC,CGSSLANYGYTF
.,TRBJ2-3,.,TRBV10-3,TGTGCCATCAGTGAGGCCAGGGGGGGGGACAGGCGAAGCACAGATACGCAGTATTTT,CAISEARGGDRRSTDTQYF
.,TRBJ1-1,.,TRBV18,TGTGCCAGCTCACCATTGGGACAACAGACGAACACTGAAGCTTTCTTT,CASSPLGQQTNTEAFF
once,TRBJ1-5,.,TRBV9,TGTGCCAGCAGCCCGCACGACGGGGGTAGCAATCAGCCCCAGCATTTT,CASSPHDGGSNQPQHF
.,TRBJ2-1,TRBD2,TRBV5-4,TGTGCCAGCAGCGACCCGGGACTAGCGGTCTACAATGAGCAGTTCTTC,CASSDPGLAVYNEQFF
.,TRBJ1-1,.,TRBV29-1,TGCAGCGTTGAAGGGGTATTGGGGGCCTACACTGAAGCTTTCTTT,CSVEGVLGAYTEAFF
.,TRBJ1-2,.,TRBV30,TGTGCCTGGAGTTCTGAGGTTTACTATGGCTACACCTTC,CAWSSEVYYGYTF
.,TRBJ2-5,.,TRBV5-1,TGCGCCAGCAGCTTGGCCGGCAGGAAACAAGAGACCCAGTACTTC,CASSLAGRKQETQYF
.,TRBJ2-7,TRBD1,TRBV6-5,TGTGCCAGCAGTTACAACCGGGACAGAGCCTACGAGCAGTACTTC,CASSYNRDRAYEQYF
.,TRBJ2-3,.,TRBV9,TGTGCCACCGGGCGGGTACCCACAGATACGCAGTATTTT,CATGRVPTDTQYF
.,TRBJ1-6,.,TRBV7-2,TGTGCCAGCAGCTTAGGTCGGGGTCGGAATTCACCCCTCCACTTT,CASSLGRGRNSPLHF
.,TRBJ1-2,TRBD1,TRBV7-9,TGTGCCAGCAGCTCCGGCGACAGGGGCCTCAATGGCTACACCTTC,CASSSGDRGLNGYTF
.,TRBJ1-1,TRBD1,TRBV7-3,TGTGCCAGCAGACAGGGGGCAGGGAACACTGAAGCTTTCTTT,CASRQGAGNTEAFF
.,TRBJ2-3,.,TRBV19,TGTGCCAGTAGTATGACGTGGGGACACCAAGACCTCACAGATACGCAGTATTTT,CASSMTWGHQDLTDTQYF
.,TRBJ2-1,TRBD1,TRBV2,TGTGCCAGCAGACCCCGGACAGGGGTGAGACACAATGAGCAGTTCTTC,CASRPRTGVRHNEQFF
.,TRBJ1-2,TRBD1,TRBV6-5,TGTGCCAGCAGCCGAGGGACAGGGAATGGCTACACCTTC,CASSRGTGNGYTF
.,TRBJ1-6,TRBD1,TRBV5-6,TGTGCCAGCAGACAACAGGGGCAGCAGGGGCCCCTCCACTTT,CASRQQGQQGPLHF
few,TRBJ1-1,.,TRBV28,TGTGCCAGCATAGAAAACACTGAAGCTTTCTTT,CASIENTEAFF
.,TRBJ2-7,.,TRBV25-1,TGTGCCAGCAGTGAATACCCAGGGCCCTACGAGCAGTACTTC,CASSEYPGPYEQYF
.,TRBJ2-7,TRBD1,TRBV19,TGTGCCAGTAGTCGTTTCCCGGGACAGGGGACCGGCGAGCAGTACTTC,CASSRFPGQGTGEQYF
few,TRBJ2-3,TRBD2,TRBV7-2,TGTGCCAGCAGTTTCGTAGCGGGGGGAGCAGATACGCAGTATTTT,CASSFVAGGADTQYF
.,TRBJ2-3,.,TRBV6-1,TGTGCCAGCAGTGAAGCAACCACTAACACAGATACGCAGTATTTT,CASSEATTNTDTQYF
.,TRBJ2-3,TRBD1,TRBV6-5,TGTGCCAGCAGGGACAGGGGAGGTTCAGATACGCAGTATTTT,CASRDRGGSDTQYF
.,TRBJ2-1,.,TRBV12-3/TRBV12-4,TGTGCCAGCACCTTCTCTGTGGGGCATGAGCAGTTCTTC,CASTFSVGHEQFF
.,TRBJ2-3,TRBD2,TRBV7-8,TGTGCCAGCAGCCTCCCGATATATTCTAGCGGATCGGAGGATACGCAGTATTTT,CASSLPIYSSGSEDTQYF
.,TRBJ2-5,TRBD1,TRBV27,TGTGCCAGCAGTGGATTGGGACAGCCCCAAGAGACCCAGTACTTC,CASSGLGQPQETQYF
few,TRBJ1-1,TRBD1,TRBV19,TGTGCCAGTAGAGAAAACAGGGGCCACTCCTCTGAAGCTTTCTTT,CASRENRGHSSEAFF
.,TRBJ2-7,.,TRBV2,TGTGCCAGCAGGACCGGGACTTCCACCTACGAGCAGTACTTC,CASRTGTSTYEQYF
.,TRBJ1-2,TRBD1,TRBV6-5,TGTGCCAGCAGCCCGGACAGGGTAGGGTATGGCTACACCTTC,CASSPDRVGYGYTF
.,TRBJ2-2,.,TRBV19,TGTGCCAGTAGTGGATTACAGGGAAGGGCGGACACCGGGGAGCTGTTTTTT,CASSGLQGRADTGELFF
.,TRBJ2-7,TRBD1,TRBV5-1,TGCGCCAGCAGCCCGGGACAGCTCTACGAGCAGTACTTC,CASSPGQLYEQYF
.,TRBJ1-3,TRBD1,TRBV28,TGTGCCAGCGGCACTTTGGGACAGAGCTCTGGAAACACCATATATTTT,CASGTLGQSSGNTIYF